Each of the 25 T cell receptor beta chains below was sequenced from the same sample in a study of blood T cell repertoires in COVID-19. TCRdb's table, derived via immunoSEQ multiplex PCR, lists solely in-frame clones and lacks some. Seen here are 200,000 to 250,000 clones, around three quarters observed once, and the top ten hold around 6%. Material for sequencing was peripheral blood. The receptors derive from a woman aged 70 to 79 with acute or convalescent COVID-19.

The CDR3 coding sequence is TGTGCCAGCAGTTTCGGGGGGCCAAAGAGCAATCAGCCCCAGCATTTT. Translated, it gives CASSFGGPKSNQPQHF. This chain uses TRBV27 with TRBJ1-5; D is perhaps TRBD1 (6 bases). In germline, CDR1 is MNHEY, CDR2 SMNVEV (reference sequence). V gave up 3 bases and J gave up 1 base, with 13 bases separating them. The CDR3 loop spans 16 amino acids.

The CDR3 nucleotides read TGCGCCAGCACGGCCGGGGGTGGCACAGATACGCAGTATTTT. It codes for CASTAGGGTDTQYF. V is TRBV10-1 and J is TRBJ2-3; possibly TRBD2 for D (6 bases). Per the germline V gene, CDR1 is WNHNN and CDR2 is SYGVQD (reference sequence). Trimming shortened V by 7 bases and J by 1 base, and 12 bases separated the two germline ends. This CDR3 has 14 residues.

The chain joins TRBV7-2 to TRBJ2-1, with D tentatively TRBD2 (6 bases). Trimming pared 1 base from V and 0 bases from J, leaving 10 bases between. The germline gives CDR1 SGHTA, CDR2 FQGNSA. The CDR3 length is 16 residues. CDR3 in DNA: TGTGCCAGCAGCTTAGTACGGGGGAGCTCCTACAATGAGCAGTTCTTC. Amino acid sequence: CASSLVRGSSYNEQFF. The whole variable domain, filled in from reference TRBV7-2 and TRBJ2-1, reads GAGVSQSPSNKVTEKGKDVELRCDPISGHTALYWYRQSLGQGLEFLIYFQGNSAPDKSGLPSDRFSAERTGGSVSTLTIQRTQQEDSAVYLCASSLVRGSSYNEQFFGPGTRLTVL.

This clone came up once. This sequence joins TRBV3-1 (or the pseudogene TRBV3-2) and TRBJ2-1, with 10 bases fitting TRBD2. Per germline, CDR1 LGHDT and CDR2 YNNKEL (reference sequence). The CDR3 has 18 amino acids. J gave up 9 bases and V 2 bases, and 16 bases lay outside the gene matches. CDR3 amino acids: CASSQYIRASGGSGEQFF. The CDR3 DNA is TGTGCCAGCAGCCAATATATTAGGGCTAGCGGGGGATCGGGTGAGCAGTTCTTC.

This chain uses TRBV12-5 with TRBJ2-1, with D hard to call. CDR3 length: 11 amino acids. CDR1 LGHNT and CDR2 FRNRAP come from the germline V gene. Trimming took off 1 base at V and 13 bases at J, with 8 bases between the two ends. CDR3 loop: CASGLGRPQFF. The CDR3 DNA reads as TGTGCTAGTGGTTTGGGGAGACCACAGTTCTTC.

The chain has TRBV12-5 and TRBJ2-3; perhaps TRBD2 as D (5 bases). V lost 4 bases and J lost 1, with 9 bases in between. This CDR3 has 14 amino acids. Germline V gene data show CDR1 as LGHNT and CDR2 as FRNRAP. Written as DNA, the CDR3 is TGTGCTAGTGGTTCGGACTTACGCACAGATACGCAGTATTTT. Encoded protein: CASGSDLRTDTQYF. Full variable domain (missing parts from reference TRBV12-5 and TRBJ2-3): DARVTQTPRHKVTEMGQEVTMRCQPILGHNTVFWYRQTMMQGLELLAYFRNRAPLDDSGMPKDRFSAEMPDATLATLKIQPSEPRDSAVYFCASGSDLRTDTQYFGPGTRLTVL.

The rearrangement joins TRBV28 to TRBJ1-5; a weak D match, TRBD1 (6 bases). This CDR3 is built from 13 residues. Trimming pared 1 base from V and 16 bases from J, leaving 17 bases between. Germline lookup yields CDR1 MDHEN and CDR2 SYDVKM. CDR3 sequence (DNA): TGTGCCAGCAGTTTATATCGGGACACCCGTTCTCATTTT. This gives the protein CASSLYRDTRSHF.

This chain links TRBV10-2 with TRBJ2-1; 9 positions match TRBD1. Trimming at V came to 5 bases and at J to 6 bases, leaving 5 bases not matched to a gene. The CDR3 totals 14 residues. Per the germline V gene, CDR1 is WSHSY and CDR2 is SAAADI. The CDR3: CASSLTGGPNEQFF. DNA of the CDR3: TGCGCCAGCAGTTTGACAGGGGGTCCCAATGAGCAGTTCTTC.

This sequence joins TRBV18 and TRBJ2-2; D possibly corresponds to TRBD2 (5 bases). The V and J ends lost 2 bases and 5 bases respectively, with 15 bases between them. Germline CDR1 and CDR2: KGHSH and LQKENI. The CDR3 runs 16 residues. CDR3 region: CASSPGGSSGTGELFF. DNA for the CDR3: TGTGCCAGCTCACCAGGCGGGTCATCCGGGACCGGGGAGCTGTTTTTT.

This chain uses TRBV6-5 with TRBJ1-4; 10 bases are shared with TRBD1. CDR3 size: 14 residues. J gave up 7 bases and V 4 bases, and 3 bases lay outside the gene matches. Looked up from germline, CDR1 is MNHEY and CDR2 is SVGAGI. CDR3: CASSWDRGSEKLFF. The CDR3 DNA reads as TGTGCCAGCAGTTGGGACAGGGGCAGTGAAAAACTGTTTTTT.

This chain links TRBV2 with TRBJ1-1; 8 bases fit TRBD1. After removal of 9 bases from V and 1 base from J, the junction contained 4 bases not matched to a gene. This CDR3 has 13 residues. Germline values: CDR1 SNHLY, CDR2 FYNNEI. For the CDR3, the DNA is TGTGCCAGTACGGGACAGGCGAACACTGAAGCTTTCTTT. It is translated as CASTGQANTEAFF. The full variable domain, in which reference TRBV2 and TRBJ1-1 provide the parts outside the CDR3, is EPEVTQTPSHQVTQMGQEVILRCVPISNHLYFYWYRQILGQKVEFLVSFYNNEISEKSEIFDDQFSVERPDGSNFTLKIRSTKLEDSAMYFCASTGQANTEAFFGQGTRLTVV.

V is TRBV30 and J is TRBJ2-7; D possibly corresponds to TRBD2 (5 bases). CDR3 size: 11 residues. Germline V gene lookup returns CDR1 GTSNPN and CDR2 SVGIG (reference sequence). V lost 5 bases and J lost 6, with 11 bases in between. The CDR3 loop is CAWANGGEQYF. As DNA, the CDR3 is TGTGCCTGGGCTAACGGAGGCGAGCAGTACTTC.

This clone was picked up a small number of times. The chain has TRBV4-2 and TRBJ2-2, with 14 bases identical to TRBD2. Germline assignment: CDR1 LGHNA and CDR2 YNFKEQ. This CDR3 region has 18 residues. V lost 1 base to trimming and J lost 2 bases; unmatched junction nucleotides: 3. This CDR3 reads CASSQGGLAGVNTGELFF. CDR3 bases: TGTGCCAGCAGCCAAGGGGGACTAGCGGGGGTTAACACCGGGGAGCTGTTTTTT.

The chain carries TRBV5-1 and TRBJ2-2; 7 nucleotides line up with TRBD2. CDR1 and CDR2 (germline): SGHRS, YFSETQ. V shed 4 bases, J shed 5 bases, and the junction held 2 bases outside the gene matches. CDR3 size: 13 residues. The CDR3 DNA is TGCGCCAGCAGCATGCGGGAGACCGGGGAGCTGTTTTTT. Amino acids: CASSMRETGELFF. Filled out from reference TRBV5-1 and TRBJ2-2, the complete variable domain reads KAGVTQTPRYLIKTRGQQVTLSCSPISGHRSVSWYQQTPGQGLQFLFEYFSETQRNKGNFPGRFSGRQFSNSRSEMNVSTLELGDSALYLCASSMRETGELFFGEGSRLTVL.

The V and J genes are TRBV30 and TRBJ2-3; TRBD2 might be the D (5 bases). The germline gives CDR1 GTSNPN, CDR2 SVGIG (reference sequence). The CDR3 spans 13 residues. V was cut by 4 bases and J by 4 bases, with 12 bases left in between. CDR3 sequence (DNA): TGTGCCTGGAAGGCGGGTTCTTCAGATACGCAGTATTTT. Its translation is CAWKAGSSDTQYF.

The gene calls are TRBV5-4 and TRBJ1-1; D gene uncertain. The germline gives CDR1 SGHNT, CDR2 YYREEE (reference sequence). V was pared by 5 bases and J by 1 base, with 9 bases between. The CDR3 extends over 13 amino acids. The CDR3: CASRFAGNTEAFF. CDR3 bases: TGTGCCAGCAGGTTTGCAGGGAACACTGAAGCTTTCTTT. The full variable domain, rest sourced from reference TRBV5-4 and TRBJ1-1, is ETGVTQSPTHLIKTRGQQVTLRCSSQSGHNTVSWYQQALGQGPQFIFQYYREEENGRGNFPPRFSGLQFPNYSSELNVNALELDDSALYLCASRFAGNTEAFFGQGTRLTVV.

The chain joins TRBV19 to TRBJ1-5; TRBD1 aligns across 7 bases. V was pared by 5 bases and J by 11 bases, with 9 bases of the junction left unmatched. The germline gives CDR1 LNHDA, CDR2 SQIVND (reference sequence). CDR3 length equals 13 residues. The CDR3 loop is CASSFTGAGAQHF. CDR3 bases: TGTGCCAGTAGTTTTACAGGGGCCGGAGCCCAGCATTTT.

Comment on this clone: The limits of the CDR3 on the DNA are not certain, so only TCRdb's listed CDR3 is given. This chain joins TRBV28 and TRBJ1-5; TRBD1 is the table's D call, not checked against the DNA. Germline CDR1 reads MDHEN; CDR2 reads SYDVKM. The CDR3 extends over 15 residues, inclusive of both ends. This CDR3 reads CASILGGRDNQPQHF.

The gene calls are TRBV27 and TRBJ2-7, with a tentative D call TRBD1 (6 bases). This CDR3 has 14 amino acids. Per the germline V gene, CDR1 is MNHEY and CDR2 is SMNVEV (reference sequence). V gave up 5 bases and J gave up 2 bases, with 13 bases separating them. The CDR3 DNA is TGTGCCAGCAGTCTTCAGGGGTGGGCCTACGAGCAGTACTTC. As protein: CASSLQGWAYEQYF.

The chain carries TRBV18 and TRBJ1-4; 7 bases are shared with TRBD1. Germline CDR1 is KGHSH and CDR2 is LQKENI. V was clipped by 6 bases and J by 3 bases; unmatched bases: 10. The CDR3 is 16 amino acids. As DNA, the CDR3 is TGTGCCAGCTCCCTAATTCGCGGGACAGCTAATGAAAAACTGTTTTTT. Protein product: CASSLIRGTANEKLFF.

The CDR3 here is CASSIAPGQGSSTEAFF. CDR3 DNA sequence: TGTGCCAGTAGTATAGCCCCGGGACAGGGGAGTTCGACTGAAGCTTTCTTT. This chain connects TRBV19 to TRBJ1-1, with 10 bases identical to TRBD1. From germline, CDR1 is LNHDA and CDR2 SQIVND (reference sequence). V shed 1 base, J shed 5 bases, and the junction held 10 bases outside the gene matches. The CDR3 has 17 amino acids. The full variable domain, its missing parts supplied by reference TRBV19 and TRBJ1-1, is DGGITQSPKYLFRKEGQNVTLSCEQNLNHDAMYWYRQDPGQGLRLIYYSQIVNDFQKGDIAEGYSVSREKKESFPLTVTSAQKNPTAFYLCASSIAPGQGSSTEAFFGQGTRLTVV.

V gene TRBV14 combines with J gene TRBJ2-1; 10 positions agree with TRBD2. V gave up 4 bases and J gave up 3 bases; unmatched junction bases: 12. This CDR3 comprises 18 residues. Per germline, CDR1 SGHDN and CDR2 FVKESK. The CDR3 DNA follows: TGTGCCAGCAGCCTGTCCACAGCGACTAGCGGGTACTACAATGAGCAGTTCTTC. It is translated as CASSLSTATSGYYNEQFF.

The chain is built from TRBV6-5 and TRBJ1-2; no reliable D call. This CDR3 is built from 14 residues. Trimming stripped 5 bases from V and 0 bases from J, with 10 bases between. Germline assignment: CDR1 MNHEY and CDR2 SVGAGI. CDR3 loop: CASSRRLANYGYTF. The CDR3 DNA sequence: TGTGCCAGCAGTCGCCGGTTAGCTAACTATGGCTACACCTTC.

CDR3 bases: TGTGCCAGCGGCGGGCTCCTCTCTGGAAACACCATATATTTT. The encoded protein is CASGGLLSGNTIYF. This sequence joins TRBV2 and TRBJ1-3; no firm D call. The CDR3 is 14 amino acids. The V end was cut by 8 bases, the J end by 0 bases, with 11 bases between. Germline assignment: CDR1 SNHLY and CDR2 FYNNEI.

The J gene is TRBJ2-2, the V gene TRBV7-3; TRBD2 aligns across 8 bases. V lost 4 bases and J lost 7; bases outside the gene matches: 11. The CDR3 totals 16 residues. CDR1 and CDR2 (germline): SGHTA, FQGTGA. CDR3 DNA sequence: TGTGCCAGCAGCTCCCCCGCCGGGGGGGCAATCGGGGAGCTGTTTTTT. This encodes CASSSPAGGAIGELFF.